The present T cell receptor beta chain was sequenced within a study of beta chain features in type 1 diabetes. Whole-study findings and limits: With patients and controls alike, PCR might favor shorter templates to an equal degree. HLA effects on TCRB rearrangement stayed unresolved here. Moderately but significantly shorter TCRB CDR3s were found in Type 1 diabetes patients in all four CD4+ subsets.

This clone was counted between two and nine times. Antigen specificity is unknown. Every bit of the isolated RNA underwent reverse transcription, so sequencing read expressed TCRB transcripts. Clones were read by immunoSEQ multiplex PCR, and TCRdb kept only the in-frame ones, dropping some. The sample yields around 260,000 clones, approximately 24% seen once. The germline gives CDR1 SNHLY, CDR2 FYNNEI. Trimming at V came to 8 bases and at J to 4 bases, leaving 1 base not matched to a gene. The CDR3 runs to 11 residues. Sequenced material: naive CD4+ T cells from blood. The TCR was taken from a young woman with type 1 diabetes. The rearrangement uses TRBV2 and TRBJ1-1, with TRBD1 matching 7 bases. CDR3 sequence reads: CASPGGTEAFF. CDR3 DNA sequence: TGTGCCAGCCCAGGGGGCACTGAAGCTTTCTTT.